This T cell receptor beta chain was profiled in a study of cytomegalovirus exposure and HLA in healthy donors (dated by TCRdb to about 2017). In the study overall: An earlier analysis of some 550 of the donors reported approximately 290 Gb of sequence data and 120 million or so unique TCR beta sequences from roughly 180 million T cells. HLA typing covered class I and class II loci at four-digit resolution. Donor age, sex, ethnicity and CMV serostatus were compiled together with the repertoire data. In addition to the first cohort of 500 to 850 subjects, a separate validation cohort of around 110 different subjects was used. All discovery cohort repertoires had been generated on a single sequencing platform. To study patterns of TCR occurrence, a later analysis re-analyzed previously published TCR beta repertoires from 666 donors and added high-resolution HLA genotyping. Of the roughly 400 genotyped donors, over 70% fell in the genetic ancestry cluster associated with self-reported Caucasian donors. An earlier analysis of 587 of the donors used high-throughput TCR beta sequencing to judge whether each TCR beta V gene segment behaved as functional or pseudogenic. The aim of the study was to test whether cataloging public T cell receptors could identify signatures of past pathogen exposure. Five DR-DQ haplotypes were handled as single units for association and clustering, since linkage in the cohort was strong. Genome-wide SNP genotypes for about three fifths of the roughly 700 donors were used in a later genetic analysis, which treated that subset as a discovery cohort. To predict cytomegalovirus infection status, the study combined high-throughput TCR immunosequencing, statistical association of individual TCRs with disease status, and machine learning. Across 398 genotyped donors of the cohort, an average of about 250,000 unique TCR beta nucleotide sequences per donor were sequenced, and approximately 17% of those sequences were non-productive. The T cell repertoires of 666 subjects were profiled by immunosequencing and related to cytomegalovirus serostatus. An early release covering roughly 640 HLA-typed donors comprised around 300 gigabases of sequencing data and roughly 86 million unique TCR sequences. The number of typed donors differed by locus: roughly 629-630 for A, B, C, DRB1 and DQB1; 522 for DQA1; 600 to 610 for DPA1; and 450 to 480 for DPB1. The later analysis used no new phenotypic data to find candidate immune exposures, relying instead on TCR beta sequences and their occurrence across donors.

The library was built by means of the immunoSEQ multiplex PCR assay. The multiplex PCR relied on a mix of 60 forward primers for TCR Vbeta segments and 13 reverse primers for TCR Jbeta segments. The CDR3 region of rearranged TCR beta genes was amplified from genomic DNA by a multiplex PCR assay. The Illumina HiSeq System was used to sequence the amplified TCR beta libraries as 87-base-pair reads. The paper's data handling went like this. A later analysis tallied around 82 million unique TCR beta chains across the 660 or so repertoires, and approximately 11 million of those chains were shared by two or more donors. To remove PCR and sequencing errors, raw reads were error-corrected and collapsed into unique sequences using a nearest-neighbor algorithm that merged closely related sequences. Alignment of CDR3 sequences to IMGT reference sequences was used to assign V, D and J gene segments. For a sequence to be retained, a match of at least six nucleotides was required to both a V gene segment and a J gene segment. A rearrangement counted as productive if the CDR3 had no stop codons and remained in frame with V and J, and every other rearrangement counted as non-productive. CDR3 was defined according to IMGT convention as the region running from the second conserved V-encoded cysteine to the conserved J-encoded phenylalanine. In an earlier analysis of around 570 of the donors, sequences lacking an unambiguous match to a single V gene segment were excluded. In an earlier analysis of around 590 of the donors, a V segment was called functional when productive rearrangements were above 56.7%, and segregating when the standard deviation between donors exceeded 5%. A statistical classification framework was built to diagnose cytomegalovirus status from the catalog of TCR beta chain sequences. In a later analysis, TCR nucleotide sequences were compared against IMGT/GENE-DB human TR gene sequences so that V and J genes could be assigned. Using the TCRdist pipeline, a later analysis assigned CDR3 sequences along with most-parsimonious VDJ recombination scenarios. In a later analysis, each TCR beta chain was defined by its CDR3 amino acid sequence together with its V-gene family, and reads lacking a unique V-gene family were excluded. In a later analysis, several hundred highly shared, low-generation-probability nucleotide sequences were removed to address suspected cross-contamination and a sequencing artifact. For each public chain, a later analysis derived a clonal expansion index from normalized ranks of inferred template counts within each repertoire. Generation probabilities in a later analysis came from a VDJ recombination model fitted to out-of-frame rearrangements, and those results were checked against IGoR. In a later analysis, TCR-TCR, TCR-HLA and TCR-CMV co-occurrence was scored with hypergeometric tests, and a repertoire-size bias correction was applied to TCR pairs. To estimate false discovery rates, a later analysis permuted the HLA or CMV assignments 20 times. A later analysis grouped co-occurring TCRs with DBSCAN, adding TCRdist sequence similarity when clustering within HLA-allele-positive subsets. Repertoires with fewer than 30,000 or more than 120,000 public chains were left out of co-occurrence clustering, as were a handful of repertoires with anomalous nucleotide sharing. TCRdb took over this immuneACCESS table, retaining in-frame rearrangements with V and J assigned. Such tables are incomplete; in checked studies, under half of the missing clones stem from an unresolved V gene, and the remainder is unexplained. Clone size and the V and J calls come from that table; the DNA yielded D and trimming. This sample lists around 130,000 clones; approximately 78% were detected once. The top ten clonotypes cover less than 3.5% of the sample.

In total, roughly 710 healthy bone marrow donors made up the cohort. At the time of sampling, all cohort members were nominally healthy, though unrecorded immune exposures were likely present. CMV serostatus was recorded as positive for roughly 300 and negative for 352 of the 666 cohort members, whereas no CMV serostatus was recorded for the donor in question. Each donor provided a peripheral blood sample, and peripheral blood mononuclear cells were used for TCR beta sequencing. Genomic DNA extraction from the blood cell samples was performed with the Qiagen DNeasy Blood Extraction Kit. Points the paper makes about the study in general: According to a later genetic analysis, donors in an Asian-associated ancestry cluster had fewer N-insertions in productive TCRs than the approximately 700-donor mean. A group of highly shared sequence variants was considered likely to be a technical artifact of the sequencing pipeline. The only immune exposure information available for the cohort was CMV serostatus. Assigning TCR associations to individual alleles was difficult when HLA alleles, especially DR and DQ, strongly co-occurred. Broadly in line with IMGT annotations, most TCR beta V segments showed up in productive rearrangements about 90% or about 30% of the time in an earlier analysis of around 550 of the donors. According to a later analysis, parvovirus B19, influenza, CMV and Epstein-Barr virus appeared linked to several top co-occurrence clusters. The classifier was reported to diagnose cytomegalovirus status with high specificity and sensitivity in both the original cohort and the validation cohort. Because counts were too low, roughly 16 rarely observed V segments, including chromosome 9 orphons, were left out of the earlier analysis of some 640 of the donors. HLA typing was unavailable for some donors at each locus, so association tests used only the typed subset. V-gene and J-gene trimming of TCR beta chains was associated with a missense DCLRE1C variant in a later genetic analysis, and the association was replicated in an independent cohort. Correlated functional status among segregating V segments might reflect linkage disequilibrium, but an unknown experimental factor could not be ruled out. Specific HLA alleles were associated with some 15,000 TCR beta sequences at a false discovery rate of 0.05 in a later analysis. Across donors, most TCR sequences were observed very rarely, whereas some public TCRs were present in many individuals. In the study, roughly 160 TCR beta chains were listed as associated with cytomegalovirus. According to a later analysis, TCR association rates differed among HLA loci, with DRB1 alleles showing the most associated TCRs and HLA-C alleles showing the fewest. The authors suggested that the approach could potentially be extended to other disease states and immunological phenotypes. The cohort was sequenced for TCR beta chains only, and without alpha or paired-chain data the features that could be detected were limited. In vitro tests confirmed that a few of the cytomegalovirus-associated TCR beta chains recognize cytomegalovirus antigens. In a later analysis, most CMV-associated TCR beta chains were found to appear HLA-restricted, with HLA associations seemingly driven largely by CMV exposure. In a later analysis, HLA-associated TCR beta chains were found to be more clonally expanded and to have lower generation probabilities than equally common non-associated chains. Roughly uniform sequencing depth across donors was assumed in presence/absence analyses, although this assumption may not hold. A further reported finding was that TCR beta sequences accurately predicted the HLA-A and HLA-B alleles for most subjects in the first cohort. Because the 87-base-pair reads could not distinguish some IMGT-functional V segments, including TRBV6-2 and TRBV6-3, those segments were excluded.

This clone came up a few times. Its antigen specificity is not known. No much larger clone exists at a distance of one base, and base qualities are not known. Including cysteine and phenylalanine, the CDR3 has 16 amino acids. The sequence is cut down to CDR3 DNA, 48 bases in frame from base 1. V and J are trimmed by 4 bases and 2 bases, and the gene matches miss 10 bases of the junction. From a lookup of the germline V gene (reference sequence), CDR1 and CDR2 are GTSNPN and SVGIG. The sample comprised PBMCs. The V gene is TRBV30 and the J gene is TRBJ2-1, and 8 junctional nucleotides match TRBD2. The receptor comes from a human donor in good health. The CDR3 protein is CAWIAKGAGAYNEQFF. The DNA reads as follows: TGTGCCTGGATCGCAAAGGGAGCGGGAGCCTACAATGAGCAGTTCTTC. Reference TRBV30 and TRBJ2-1 genes cover what lies past the CDR3, so the full variable domain is SQTIHQWPATLVQPVGSPLSLECTVEGTSNPNLYWYRQAAGRGLQLLFYSVGIGQISSEVPQNLSASRPQDRQFILSSKKLLLSDSGFYLCAWIAKGAGAYNEQFFGPGTRLTVL.